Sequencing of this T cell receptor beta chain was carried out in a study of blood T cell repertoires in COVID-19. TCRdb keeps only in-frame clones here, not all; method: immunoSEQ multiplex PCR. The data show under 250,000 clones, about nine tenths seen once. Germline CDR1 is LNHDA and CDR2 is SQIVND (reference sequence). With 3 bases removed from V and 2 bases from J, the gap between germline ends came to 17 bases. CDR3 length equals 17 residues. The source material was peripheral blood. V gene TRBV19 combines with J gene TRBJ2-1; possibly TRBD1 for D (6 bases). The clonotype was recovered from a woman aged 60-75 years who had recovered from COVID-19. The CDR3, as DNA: TGTGCCAGTAGTATGGAATCGGGCAGGGGACCCTACAATGAGCAGTTCTTC. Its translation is CASSMESGRGPYNEQFF.